This T cell receptor (beta chain) came from a study of blood T cell repertoires in COVID-19. The repertoire was sequenced with immunoSEQ multiplex PCR; TCRdb's copy has only in-frame clones and lacks some. The sample holds hundreds of thousands of clones, around 86% seen once. Trimming stripped 0 bases from V and 7 bases from J, with 18 bases between. Germline V gene data show CDR1 as LNHNV and CDR2 as YYDKDF (reference sequence). The CDR3 extends over 16 amino acids. The genes are TRBV15 and TRBJ1-1, with no clear D. The sequenced material came from PBMCs or T cells enriched from blood (not recorded which). This clonotype originated in a woman in her thirties or forties with acute COVID-19. CDR3 nucleotide sequence: TGTGCCACCAGCAGAGATTTCGGTGGCGGATTGGGTGAAGCTTTCTTT. Its translation: CATSRDFGGGLGEAFF.